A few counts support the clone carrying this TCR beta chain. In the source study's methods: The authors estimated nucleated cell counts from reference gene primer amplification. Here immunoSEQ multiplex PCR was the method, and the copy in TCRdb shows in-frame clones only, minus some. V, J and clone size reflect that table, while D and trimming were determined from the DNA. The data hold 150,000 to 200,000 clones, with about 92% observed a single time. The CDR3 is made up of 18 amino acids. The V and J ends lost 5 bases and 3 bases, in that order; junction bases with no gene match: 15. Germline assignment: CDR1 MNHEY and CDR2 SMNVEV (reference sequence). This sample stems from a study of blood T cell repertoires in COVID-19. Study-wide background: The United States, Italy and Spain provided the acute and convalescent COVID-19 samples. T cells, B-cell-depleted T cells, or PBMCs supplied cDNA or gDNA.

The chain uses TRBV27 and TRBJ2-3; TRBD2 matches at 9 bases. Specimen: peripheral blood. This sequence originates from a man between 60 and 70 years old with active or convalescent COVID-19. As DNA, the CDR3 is TGTGCCAGCAGTCTCCTGCGCGGGGGGGAAGGATGGACAGATACGCAGTATTTT. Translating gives CASSLLRGGEGWTDTQYF.